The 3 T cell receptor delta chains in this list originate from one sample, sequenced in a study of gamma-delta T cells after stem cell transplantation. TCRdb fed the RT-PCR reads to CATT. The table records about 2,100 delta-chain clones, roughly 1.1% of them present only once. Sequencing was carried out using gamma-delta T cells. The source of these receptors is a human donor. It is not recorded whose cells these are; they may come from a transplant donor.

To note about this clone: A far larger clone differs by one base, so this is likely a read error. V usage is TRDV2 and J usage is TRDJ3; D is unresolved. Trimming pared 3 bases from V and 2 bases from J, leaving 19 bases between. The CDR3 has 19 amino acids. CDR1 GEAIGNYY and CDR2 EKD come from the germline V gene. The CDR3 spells CACDAVQVGSAWDTRQMFF. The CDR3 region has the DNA TGTGCCTGTGACGCCGTACAGGTAGGTAGCGCCTGGGACACCCGACAGATGTTTTTC.

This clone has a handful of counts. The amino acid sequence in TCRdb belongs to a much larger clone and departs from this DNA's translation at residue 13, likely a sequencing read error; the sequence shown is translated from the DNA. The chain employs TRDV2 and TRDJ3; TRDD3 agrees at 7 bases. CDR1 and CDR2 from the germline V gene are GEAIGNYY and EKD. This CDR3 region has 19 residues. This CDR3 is CACDTWGKSDSWGTRQMFF. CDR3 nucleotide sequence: TGTGCCTGTGACACCTGGGGGAAATCCGACTCCTGGGGCACCCGACAGATGTTTTTC.

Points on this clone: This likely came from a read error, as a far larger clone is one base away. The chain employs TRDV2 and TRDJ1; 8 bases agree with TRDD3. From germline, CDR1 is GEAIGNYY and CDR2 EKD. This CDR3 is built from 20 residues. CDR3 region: CACQPLRGTGGQSYTDRLIF. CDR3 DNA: TGTGCCTGTCAACCCCTAAGGGGAACTGGGGGCCAATCGTACACCGATAGACTCATCTTT.